One sample yielded the 7 T cell receptor beta chains listed below, sequenced in a study of lung T cells in sarcoidosis with Löfgren's syndrome. Via MiXCR, TCRdb re-called the reads, giving one row per CDR3 protein. The sample has 60,000 to 70,000 distinct CDR3 sequences, around 20% seen once; the top ten hold about 2.3%. Sequenced sample: CD4+ T cells from PBMCs. These TCRs come from a human donor with sarcoidosis (Löfgren's syndrome or another form), or a control subject (not recorded which).

The rearrangement uses TRBV18 and TRBJ1-4, with no clear D. Germline assignment: CDR1 KGHSH and CDR2 LQKENI. The CDR3 contains 13 residues. V gave up 2 bases and J gave up 5 bases, with 6 bases separating them. For the CDR3, the DNA is TGTGCCAGCTCACCATCCGGAAATGAAAAACTGTTTTTT. This sequence encodes CASSPSGNEKLFF.

The CDR3 DNA reads TGTGCCAGCAGCTTAGATCCCGAAAACATTCAGTACTTC. The encoded protein is CASSLDPENIQYF. The chain joins TRBV11-3 to TRBJ2-4; D uncertain. This CDR3 has 13 amino acids. Trimming removed 0 bases from V and 5 bases from J, with 5 bases in between. Germline loops: CDR1 SGHNT, CDR2 YENEEA.

The V call is TRBV4-1, the J call TRBJ2-2, with 7 positions matching TRBD1. CDR1 is MGHRA and CDR2 is YSYEKL in the germline V gene. Unmatched junction bases numbered 8, after V lost 4 bases and J lost 6 bases. There are 15 residues in the CDR3. CDR3 in amino acids: CASSPGQARPGELFF. The CDR3 DNA is TGCGCCAGCAGCCCTGGACAGGCTCGACCCGGGGAGCTGTTTTTT.

For this clonotype: This may come from a read error, since a much larger clone is one base off. The genes are TRBV6-1 and TRBJ1-5; D call uncertain. CDR1 is MNHNS and CDR2 is SASEGT in the germline V gene. The CDR3 loop spans 15 amino acids. V lost 1 base, J lost 3 bases, and 10 bases lay in between. CDR3 coding DNA: TGTGCCAGCAGTGAAGACCCCCTGTACAATCAGCCCCAGCATTTT. Protein: CASSEDPLYNQPQHF.

As regards this clonotype: A much larger clone differs from this one at a single base, so this may be a read error. This is likely a read error, given that the CDR3 carries no conserved phenylalanine or tryptophan at its end. CDR3 coding DNA: TGTGCCAGCAGTGGGACTAGCCCGAACACCGGGGAGCTGTTTCTT. It is translated as CASSGTSPNTGELFL. The chain couples TRBV25-1 to TRBJ2-2, with 8 bases fitting TRBD2. Germline values: CDR1 MGHDK, CDR2 SYGVNS. The V segment lost 4 bases and the J segment 0 bases; nucleotides outside the gene matches: 1. The CDR3 contains 15 residues.

This clonotype was counted at least ten times. The chain couples TRBV6-1 to TRBJ1-2; D may be TRBD1 (6 bases). CDR1 is MNHNS, CDR2 SASEGT, per germline. Trimming removed 6 bases from V and 4 bases from J, with 12 bases in between. The CDR3 is 13 residues long. CDR3 sequence (DNA): TGTGCCAGCAGCTTGGACAGCCTCTATGGCTACACCTTC. This translates into CASSLDSLYGYTF.

Concerning this clonotype: The conserved closing phenylalanine or tryptophan is absent in this CDR3, likely reflecting a read error. This chain uses TRBV14 with TRBJ1-5; TRBD1 is a possible D gene (5 bases). Trimming removed 4 bases from V and 0 bases from J, with 10 bases in between. The CDR3 consists of 15 residues. Germline lookup yields CDR1 SGHDN and CDR2 FVKESK. CDR3 loop: CASSRGGISNQPQHS. The CDR3, as DNA: TGTGCCAGCAGCCGCGGGGGAATTAGCAATCAGCCCCAGCATTCT.